These 22 T cell receptor beta chains were all obtained from the same sample, sequenced in a study of blood T cells in healthy people across ages. Using a J-beta primer mix together with a sample-barcoded 5' primer, a second PCR was run for about 7 to 12 cycles. From the 5' RACE reads, TCRdb called clonotypes with MiXCR, one entry per CDR3 protein. This sample has fewer than 2,000,000 distinct CDR3 sequences; about 32% occur once, and the top ten carry over 9%. Specimen: blood. Receptors originate from a woman aged 25 to 39 in good health.

The genes are TRBV6-4 and TRBJ2-7, with D possibly matching TRBD1 (6 bases). This CDR3 comprises 16 residues. V lost 0 bases, J lost 2 bases, and 14 bases lay in between. CDR1 is MRHNA, CDR2 SNTAGT, per germline. CDR3 in amino acids: CASSDSCQGTTYEQYF. CDR3 nucleotide sequence: TGTGCCAGCAGTGACTCTTGTCAGGGGACGACCTACGAGCAGTACTTC.

This chain connects TRBV28 to TRBJ2-7; the D gene is possibly TRBD1 (7 bases). The ends were cut back, 10 bases at V and 6 bases at J, with 22 bases in the middle. The germline V gene has CDR1 MDHEN and CDR2 SYDVKM. There are 14 residues in the CDR3. CDR3 protein: CATQGGRVMSEQYF. For the CDR3, the DNA is TGTGCCACCCAGGGGGGCAGAGTCATGAGCGAGCAGTACTTC.

J is TRBJ1-1 and V is TRBV13; no clear D gene. The V end lost 0 bases, the J end lost 7 bases, and 9 bases lay between the germline ends. This CDR3 comprises 13 residues. Per germline, CDR1 PRHDT and CDR2 FYEKMQ (reference sequence). CDR3 sequence reads: CASSLGRAVEAFF. The CDR3 DNA is TGTGCCAGCAGCTTAGGGAGGGCGGTTGAAGCTTTCTTT.

The sample holds a few counts of this clonotype. This chain joins TRBV20-1 and TRBJ2-4; maybe TRBD1 (6 bases). This CDR3 comprises 13 residues. Germline loops: CDR1 DFQATT, CDR2 SNEGSKA (reference sequence). With 6 bases removed from V and 4 bases from J, the gap between germline ends came to 13 bases. This CDR3 is CSANLQGKNIQYF. The CDR3 region has the DNA TGCAGTGCAAACTTACAGGGTAAAAACATTCAGTACTTC.

At least ten counts were recorded for this clonotype. CDR3 sequence (DNA): TGCAGTGCTGCAGTCCTGGTGGGACGGGGAGCGGGAGATACGCAGTATTTT. As protein: CSAAVLVGRGAGDTQYF. This chain joins TRBV20-1 and TRBJ2-3; tentative D call: TRBD2 (6 bases). Germline assignment: CDR1 DFQATT and CDR2 SNEGSKA (reference sequence). With 5 bases removed from V and 5 bases from J, the gap between germline ends came to 26 bases. The CDR3 has 17 amino acids.

In this sample, this clonotype turned up a few times. V usage is TRBV5-1 and J usage is TRBJ1-5; 9 bases match TRBD1. Trimming at V came to 0 bases and at J to 9 bases, leaving 7 bases not matched to a gene. The CDR3 has 15 residues. Looked up from germline, CDR1 is SGHRS and CDR2 is YFSETQ. CDR3 bases: TGCGCCAGCAGCTTGGATGGGACAGGGCCATGGCCCCAGCATTTT. It translates to CASSLDGTGPWPQHF.

Only a few counts were recorded for this clonotype. The chain employs TRBV7-9 and TRBJ1-6; 8 nucleotides match TRBD1. Germline V gene lookup returns CDR1 SEHNR and CDR2 FQNEAQ (reference sequence). The length of the CDR3 is 15 residues. Trimming at V came to 5 bases and at J to 4 bases, leaving 4 bases not matched to a gene. The CDR3 loop is CASSQDRVYNSPLHF. Here the CDR3 DNA reads TGTGCCAGCAGCCAGGACAGGGTGTATAATTCACCCCTCCACTTT.

This chain uses TRBV20-1 with TRBJ2-3; no clear D. CDR1 is DFQATT and CDR2 is SNEGSKA in the germline V gene (reference sequence). The CDR3 contains 10 residues. The germline V and J ends were trimmed by 6 bases and 8 bases, with 9 bases remaining between them. The CDR3 DNA sequence: TGCAGTGCCAGAAGGGCTACGCAGTATTTT. Encoded protein: CSARRATQYF.

This clonotype was picked up many times. The V call is TRBV28, the J call TRBJ2-6; D uncertain. This CDR3 has 18 residues. CDR1 and CDR2 (germline): MDHEN, SYDVKM. Trimming stripped 6 bases from V and 0 bases from J, with 18 bases between. CDR3: CASSSTIPGSSGANVLTF. CDR3 nucleotide sequence: TGTGCCAGCAGCTCAACCATCCCGGGTAGCTCTGGGGCCAACGTCCTGACTTTC.

This clonotype was observed a few times. The chain carries TRBV6-5 and TRBJ2-7, with D possibly matching TRBD1 (5 bases). The ends were cut back, 2 bases at V and 3 bases at J, with 11 bases in the middle. The CDR3 length is 14 residues. The V gene's germline CDR1 is MNHEY and CDR2 SVGAGI. CDR3 region: CASSYGAGHYEQYF. As DNA, the CDR3 is TGTGCCAGCAGTTACGGGGCCGGTCACTACGAGCAGTACTTC.

The chain has TRBV20-1 and TRBJ2-5, with D maybe TRBD1 (6 bases). The CDR3 is 14 residues long. The V gene lost 0 bases and the J gene lost 11 bases, with 19 bases spanning the gap. Germline loops: CDR1 DFQATT, CDR2 SNEGSKA (reference sequence). The CDR3 reads CSAREGALYNEQYF. The DNA for the CDR3 is TGCAGTGCTAGAGAGGGGGCCCTTTACAATGAGCAGTACTTC.

Turning to this clonotype: The junction differs from germline at one of its ends, possibly a read error. The chain combines TRBV27 with TRBJ2-6; 7 bases map to TRBD1. In germline, CDR1 is MNHEY, CDR2 SMNVEV (reference sequence). CDR3 length: 16 residues. The CDR3 bases are TGTGCCAGCAGTGATTGGACAGGAGCTGGGGCTAACGTCCTGACTTTC. Its translation is CASSDWTGAGANVLTF.

The genes are TRBV6-6 and TRBJ2-7, with D hard to call. There are 14 residues in the CDR3. V lost 2 bases to trimming and J lost 2 bases, with 10 bases between them. The germline V gene encodes CDR1 MNHNY and CDR2 SVGAGI (reference sequence). The CDR3 DNA reads as TGTGCCAGCAGTTACAAGTCGATTCCCTACGAGCAGTACTTC. Translated, it gives CASSYKSIPYEQYF.

As DNA, the CDR3 is TGTGCCAGCAGTTTGGGCGGGAGGGACGATGAGCAGTTCTTC. Encoded protein: CASSLGGRDDEQFF. The J gene is TRBJ2-1, the V gene TRBV12-3 or TRBV12-4, with 9 bases aligning to TRBD2. Trimming at V came to 3 bases and at J to 8 bases, leaving 5 bases not matched to a gene. The CDR3 consists of 14 residues.

The chain uses TRBV9 and TRBJ2-7; D possibly matches TRBD1 or TRBD2 (5 bases each). CDR3 length equals 14 residues. Germline CDR1 reads SGDLS; CDR2 reads YYNGEE. Trimming shortened V by 4 bases and J by 3 bases, and 14 bases separated the two germline ends. The CDR3 coding sequence is TGTGCCAGCAGCCCGGGGACCAGGTACTACGAGCAGTACTTC. Amino acids: CASSPGTRYYEQYF.

This clonotype was picked up a small number of times. This chain uses TRBV29-1 with TRBJ2-2; TRBD1 might be the D (6 bases). Trimming left V 4 bases short and J 4 bases short, with 10 bases between. Germline CDR1 is SQVTM and CDR2 is ANQGSEA. CDR3 length equals 13 residues. This CDR3 is CSVGQAVTGELFF. In DNA, the CDR3 is TGCAGCGTTGGACAGGCGGTCACCGGGGAGCTGTTTTTT.

The genes are TRBV10-3 and TRBJ1-1; unclear D gene. The CDR3 covers 15 residues. Germline V gene lookup returns CDR1 ENHRY and CDR2 SYGVKD. V dropped 3 bases and J dropped 5 bases, with 16 bases sitting between them. The CDR3 nucleotides are TGTGCCATCAGTGATAACCGACGGGAGGGTACTGAAGCTTTCTTT. It encodes CAISDNRREGTEAFF.

This chain uses TRBV9 with TRBJ2-3, with 9 bases that match TRBD1. Germline V lookup: CDR1 SGDLS, CDR2 YYNGEE. This CDR3 spans 15 amino acids. V shed 4 bases, J shed 6 bases, and the junction held 9 bases outside the gene matches. The CDR3 coding sequence is TGTGCCAGCAGCCAAGGACAGGGGTTTGTGGATACGCAGTATTTT. It encodes CASSQGQGFVDTQYF.

The V call is TRBV10-3, the J call TRBJ1-1; TRBD1 matches 8 bases. The germline V gene has CDR1 ENHRY and CDR2 SYGVKD. CDR3 length: 13 residues. The J segment lost 7 bases and the V segment lost 6 bases, leaving 7 bases of the junction unmatched. In DNA form, the CDR3 reads TGTGCCATCAGGCAGGGGGCGGATGGTGAAGCTTTCTTT. Protein product: CAIRQGADGEAFF.

The chain has TRBV5-1 and TRBJ2-7, with D perhaps TRBD1 (6 bases). Germline CDR1 SGHRS, CDR2 YFSETQ. The CDR3 has 16 amino acids. V dropped 5 bases and J dropped 7 bases, with 25 bases sitting between them. The CDR3 spells CASSPRIRGPEGEQYF. In nucleotides, the CDR3 is TGCGCCAGCAGTCCTAGAATCAGGGGCCCCGAGGGGGAGCAGTACTTC.

The chain has TRBV20-1 and TRBJ2-3; tentatively, D is TRBD1 or TRBD2 (5 bases each). This CDR3 is 14 amino acids long. The V and J ends lost 7 bases and 0 bases respectively, with 14 bases between them. The germline CDR1 and CDR2 sequences are DFQATT and SNEGSKA (reference sequence). The DNA of the CDR3 is TGCAGTGTCAAGACAGCGGCCAGCACAGATACGCAGTATTTT. This codes for CSVKTAASTDTQYF.

This chain connects TRBV10-2 to TRBJ2-5; D uncertain. The DNA matches TRBJ2-7 better at its end, which makes the J call doubtful. The germline gives CDR1 WSHSY, CDR2 SAAADI. The CDR3 totals 17 residues. The CDR3 reads CASSEMSTAAKFNEQYF. The CDR3 region has the DNA TGCGCCAGCAGTGAGATGTCTACAGCCGCCAAGTTTAACGAGCAGTACTTC.